Listed here are 11 T cell receptor beta chains from one sample, sequenced in a study of post-analysis software for immune sequencing data. Unique molecular identifiers were carried by the TCR beta cDNA libraries. TCRdb used MiXCR to reprocess the PCR reads, holding one entry per CDR3 protein. The data contain approximately 400,000 distinct CDR3 sequences, less than 40% of them singletons. Study-wide findings and caveats: With TRBV5-6, TRBV5-1 and TRBV20-1 included, about five TRBV segments were more frequent in patients than in controls.

Their antigen targets remain unknown. The specimen sequenced was blood. The source is a girl aged 5 to 17 with multiple sclerosis.

The J gene is TRBJ2-6, the V gene TRBV7-2; TRBD2 might be the D (5 bases). This CDR3 region has 18 residues. Trimming shortened V by 0 bases and J by 1 base, and 13 bases separated the two germline ends. Per germline, CDR1 SGHTA and CDR2 FQGNSA. CDR3 sequence reads: CASSLAPLAASGANVLTF. As DNA, the CDR3 is TGTGCCAGCAGCTTAGCGCCCCTAGCTGCGTCTGGGGCCAACGTCCTGACTTTC.

In DNA form, the CDR3 reads TGCGCCAGCAGCTCCTTCGACAGCTCCTACGAGCAGTACTTC. Translating it yields CASSSFDSSYEQYF. The J gene is TRBJ2-7, the V gene TRBV5-1; perhaps TRBD1 as D (5 bases). With 3 bases removed from V and 0 bases from J, the gap between germline ends came to 10 bases. The CDR3 is 14 amino acids. Germline CDR1 and CDR2: SGHRS and YFSETQ.

The chain is built from TRBV10-3 and TRBJ1-6, with a tentative D call TRBD1 (6 bases). The CDR3 has 16 residues. Trimming shortened V by 2 bases and J by 9 bases, and 17 bases separated the two germline ends. Germline V CDR1 and CDR2: ENHRY, SYGVKD. CDR3 nucleotide sequence: TGTGCCATCAGTGAGAGGGACATCCTAAGCGGTTCACCCCTCCACTTT. It translates to CAISERDILSGSPLHF.

The chain carries TRBV10-3 and TRBJ1-1; D gene uncertain. The CDR3 spans 16 residues. V dropped 2 bases and J dropped 4 bases, with 17 bases sitting between them. CDR1 and CDR2 (germline): ENHRY, SYGVKD. The CDR3 region has the DNA TGTGCCATCAGTGAGAAGGGTCCCCCCACGGGCACTGAAGCTTTCTTT. It translates to CAISEKGPPTGTEAFF.

The CDR3 here is CASSLLSRGYEQYF. The DNA of the CDR3 is TGTGCCAGCAGTTTATTATCCCGGGGCTACGAGCAGTACTTC. This chain connects TRBV28 to TRBJ2-7; the D gene is possibly TRBD2 (5 bases). CDR3 length: 14 residues. Germline assignment: CDR1 MDHEN and CDR2 SYDVKM. The V and J ends lost 1 base and 3 bases respectively, with 10 bases between them.

The gene calls are TRBV25-1 and TRBJ1-1; D gene unclear. CDR3 length: 13 amino acids. V dropped 2 bases and J dropped 2 bases, with 6 bases sitting between them. Per germline, CDR1 MGHDK and CDR2 SYGVNS. This chain's CDR3 is CASSETENTEAFF. The CDR3 bases are TGTGCCAGCAGTGAAACAGAAAACACTGAAGCTTTCTTT.

This clonotype showed up just a few times. The chain carries TRBV18 and TRBJ2-1; no clear D. The V and J ends lost 5 bases and 5 bases respectively, with 16 bases between them. The CDR3 covers 15 residues. Germline CDR1 KGHSH, CDR2 LQKENI. CDR3 loop: CASSEDGTSNNEQFF. The CDR3 DNA sequence: TGTGCCAGCTCAGAGGACGGAACGAGTAACAATGAGCAGTTCTTC.

The chain is built from TRBV5-1 and TRBJ2-5; 11 positions match TRBD2. The CDR3 is 16 amino acids. Trimming took 4 bases from V and 4 from J; bases not matched to a gene: 9. CDR1 and CDR2 (germline): SGHRS, YFSETQ. The DNA for the CDR3 is TGCGCCAGCAGCCATAGCGGGGGGGCCGTCGGAGAGACCCAGTACTTC. This translates into CASSHSGGAVGETQYF.

The chain links TRBV5-1 to TRBJ2-3; D gene uncertain. There are 13 residues in the CDR3. Germline CDR1 is SGHRS and CDR2 is YFSETQ. V lost 0 bases and J lost 6, with 8 bases in between. The CDR3 bases are TGCGCCAGCAGCTTGGAGATGGCGGATACGCAGTATTTT. Protein sequence: CASSLEMADTQYF.

This rearrangement joins TRBV12-3 or TRBV12-4 to TRBJ1-5; D is possibly TRBD1 (6 bases). The CDR3 length is 14 residues. Between the trimmed V and J ends, which lost 2 bases and 5 bases, there was a span of 10 bases. The CDR3: CASSLQGRDQPQHF. CDR3 nucleotide sequence: TGTGCCAGCAGTTTACAGGGGAGGGATCAGCCCCAGCATTTT.

The chain is built from TRBV2 and TRBJ2-5; 7 bases line up with TRBD1. This CDR3 comprises 15 residues. V lost 4 bases and J lost 2; bases outside the gene matches: 7. Looked up from germline, CDR1 is SNHLY and CDR2 is FYNNEI. The CDR3 is CASSVGDSLQETQYF. The CDR3 bases are TGTGCCAGCAGTGTAGGGGACAGCCTTCAAGAGACCCAGTACTTC. The whole variable domain, remainder taken from reference TRBV2 and TRBJ2-5, is EPEVTQTPSHQVTQMGQEVILRCVPISNHLYFYWYRQILGQKVEFLVSFYNNEISEKSEIFDDQFSVERPDGSNFTLKIRSTKLEDSAMYFCASSVGDSLQETQYFGPGTRLLVL.